The 5 T cell receptor beta chains reported below all come from one sample, sequenced in a study of identifying expanded T cells in peripheral blood. The table came from immunoSEQ multiplex PCR; TCRdb's copy has only in-frame clones and leaves some out. The sample carries tens of thousands of clones, approximately 89% recorded once. What was sequenced was blood. These receptor sequences come from a person between 18 and 75 years old in good health.

V usage is TRBV9 and J usage is TRBJ2-1; 9 bases are a match to TRBD2. The junction had 5 bases not matched to a gene; V was cut back by 0 bases and J by 4 bases. The CDR3 has 16 residues. Germline V CDR1 and CDR2: SGDLS, YYNGEE. CDR3 DNA: TGTGCCAGCAGCGTAGCCCGGCGGGGGGGGTACAATGAGCAGTTCTTC. This codes for CASSVARRGGYNEQFF.

The V call is TRBV7-2, the J call TRBJ1-6; D is uncertain. The V end was cut by 4 bases, the J end by 6 bases, with 22 bases between. This CDR3 spans 18 amino acids. CDR1 is SGHTA, CDR2 FQGNSA, per germline. CDR3 DNA sequence: TGTGCCAGCAGCTCCACCGGCGGAGGGTACACTGCTAATTCACCCCTCCACTTT. Translating gives CASSSTGGGYTANSPLHF.

This clone was seen a handful of times. V and J are TRBV9 and TRBJ2-7, with 10 bases aligning to TRBD2. Germline loops: CDR1 SGDLS, CDR2 YYNGEE. CDR3 length equals 16 residues. Trimming at V came to 3 bases and at J to 2 bases, leaving 8 bases not matched to a gene. CDR3 DNA: TGTGCCAGCAGCGCTTCATGGAGCGGGGGGGCCTACGAGCAGTACTTC. Translated: CASSASWSGGAYEQYF.

The chain carries TRBV6-6 and TRBJ2-5; D is ambiguous. This CDR3 spans 14 amino acids. Trimming removed 7 bases at V and 2 bases at J, with 14 bases between. Germline lookup yields CDR1 MNHNY and CDR2 SVGAGI (reference sequence). The CDR3 sequence is CASTPTIRQETQYF. The CDR3 nucleotides read TGTGCCAGCACCCCGACAATCAGGCAAGAGACCCAGTACTTC.

CDR3 coding DNA: TGTGCCATCGGGACCGGGACAGGGTTAACCTACGAGCAGTACTTC. Translation: CAIGTGTGLTYEQYF. The chain couples TRBV10-3 to TRBJ2-7, with 9 bases identical to TRBD1. Germline V gene data show CDR1 as ENHRY and CDR2 as SYGVKD. With 8 bases clipped from V and 2 bases from J, the junction kept 10 bases outside the gene matches. The length of the CDR3 is 15 residues.